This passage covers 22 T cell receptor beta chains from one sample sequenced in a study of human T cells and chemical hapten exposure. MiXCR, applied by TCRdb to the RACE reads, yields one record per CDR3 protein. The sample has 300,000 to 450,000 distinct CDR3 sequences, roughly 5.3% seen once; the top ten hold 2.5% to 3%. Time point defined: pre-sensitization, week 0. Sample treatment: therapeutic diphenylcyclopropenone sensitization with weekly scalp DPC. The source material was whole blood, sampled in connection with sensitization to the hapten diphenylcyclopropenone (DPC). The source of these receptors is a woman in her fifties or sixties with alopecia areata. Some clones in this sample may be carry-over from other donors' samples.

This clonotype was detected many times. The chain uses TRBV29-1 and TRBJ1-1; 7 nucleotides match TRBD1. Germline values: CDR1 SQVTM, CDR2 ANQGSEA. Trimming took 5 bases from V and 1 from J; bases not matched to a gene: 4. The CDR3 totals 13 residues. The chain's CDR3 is CSVTGARNTEAFF. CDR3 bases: TGCAGCGTTACAGGGGCCAGGAACACTGAAGCTTTCTTT.

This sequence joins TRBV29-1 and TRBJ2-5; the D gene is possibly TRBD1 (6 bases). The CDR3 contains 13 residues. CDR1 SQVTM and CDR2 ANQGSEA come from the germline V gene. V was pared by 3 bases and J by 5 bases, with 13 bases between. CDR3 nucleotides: TGCAGCGTTGACGCAGGGGCTGGCGAGACCCAGTACTTC. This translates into CSVDAGAGETQYF.

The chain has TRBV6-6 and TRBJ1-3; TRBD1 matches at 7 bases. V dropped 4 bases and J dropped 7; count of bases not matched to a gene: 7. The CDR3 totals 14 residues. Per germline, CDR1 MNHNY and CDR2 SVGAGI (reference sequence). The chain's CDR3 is CASSSPTGTNTIYF. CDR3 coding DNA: TGTGCCAGCAGTTCCCCGACAGGGACGAACACCATATATTTT.

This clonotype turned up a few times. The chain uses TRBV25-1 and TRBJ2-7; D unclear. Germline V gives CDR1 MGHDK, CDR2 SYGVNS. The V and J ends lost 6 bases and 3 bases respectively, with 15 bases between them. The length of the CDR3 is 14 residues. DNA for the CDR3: TGTGCCAGCAGAGGAGAAACTACGGGCTACGAGCAGTACTTC. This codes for CASRGETTGYEQYF.

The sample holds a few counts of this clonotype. The CDR3 DNA is TGTGCCAGCAGTTTTCTAATCGGACAGGGAGCTCATAATGAAAAACTGTTTTTT. It specifies CASSFLIGQGAHNEKLFF. The chain couples TRBV12-3 or TRBV12-4 to TRBJ1-4, with 8 positions matching TRBD1. The V and J ends lost 3 bases and 4 bases, in that order; junction bases with no gene match: 13. This CDR3 has 18 amino acids.

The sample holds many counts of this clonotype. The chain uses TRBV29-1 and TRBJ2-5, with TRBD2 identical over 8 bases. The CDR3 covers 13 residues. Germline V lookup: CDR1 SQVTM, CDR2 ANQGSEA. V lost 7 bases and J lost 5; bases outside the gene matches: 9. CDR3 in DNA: TGCAGCGCTACACTAGCGGCAGGGGAGACCCAGTACTTC. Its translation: CSATLAAGETQYF.

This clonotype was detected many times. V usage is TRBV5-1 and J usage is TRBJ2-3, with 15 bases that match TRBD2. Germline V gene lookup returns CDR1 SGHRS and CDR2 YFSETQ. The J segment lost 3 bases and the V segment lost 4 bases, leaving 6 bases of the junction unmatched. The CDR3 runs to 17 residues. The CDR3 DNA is TGCGCCAGCAGCCTGTGGACTAGCGGGGGGGAGACAGATACGCAGTATTTT. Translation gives CASSLWTSGGETDTQYF. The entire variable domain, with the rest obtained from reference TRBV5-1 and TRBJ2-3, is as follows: KAGVTQTPRYLIKTRGQQVTLSCSPISGHRSVSWYQQTPGQGLQFLFEYFSETQRNKGNFPGRFSGRQFSNSRSEMNVSTLELGDSALYLCASSLWTSGGETDTQYFGPGTRLTVL.

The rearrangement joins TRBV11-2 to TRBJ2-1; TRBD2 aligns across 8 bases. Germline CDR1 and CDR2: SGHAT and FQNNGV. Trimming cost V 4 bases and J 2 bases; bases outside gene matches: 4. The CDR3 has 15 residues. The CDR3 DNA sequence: TGTGCCAGCAGCTGGGGACTAGACCCCTACAATGAGCAGTTCTTC. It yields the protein CASSWGLDPYNEQFF.

CDR3 residues: CASSFQPTDTQYF. DNA of the CDR3: TGTGCCAGTAGCTTCCAGCCCACAGATACGCAGTATTTT. The chain joins TRBV19 to TRBJ2-3, with no clear D. V lost 6 bases and J 2 bases, leaving 9 bases between the germline ends. CDR1 is LNHDA and CDR2 is SQIVND in the germline V gene (reference sequence). This CDR3 comprises 13 residues.

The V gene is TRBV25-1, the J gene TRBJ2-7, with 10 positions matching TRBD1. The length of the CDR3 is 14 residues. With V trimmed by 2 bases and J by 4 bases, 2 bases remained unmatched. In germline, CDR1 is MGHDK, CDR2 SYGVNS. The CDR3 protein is CASSEPGQGYEQYF. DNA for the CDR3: TGTGCCAGCAGTGAACCGGGACAGGGGTACGAGCAGTACTTC.

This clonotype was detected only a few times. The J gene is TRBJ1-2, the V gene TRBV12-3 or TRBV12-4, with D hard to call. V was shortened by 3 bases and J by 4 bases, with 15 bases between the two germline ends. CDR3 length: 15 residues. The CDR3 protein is CASSLVFGDLYGYTF. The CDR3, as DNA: TGTGCCAGCAGTTTGGTTTTCGGGGATCTCTATGGCTACACCTTC.

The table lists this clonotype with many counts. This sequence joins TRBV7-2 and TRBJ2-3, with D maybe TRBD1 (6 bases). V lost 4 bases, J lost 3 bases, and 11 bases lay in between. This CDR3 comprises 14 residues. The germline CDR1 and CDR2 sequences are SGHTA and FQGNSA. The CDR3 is CASSSGAGTDTQYF. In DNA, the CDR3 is TGTGCCAGCAGCTCAGGGGCTGGAACAGATACGCAGTATTTT. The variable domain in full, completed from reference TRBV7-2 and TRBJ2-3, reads GAGVSQSPSNKVTEKGKDVELRCDPISGHTALYWYRQSLGQGLEFLIYFQGNSAPDKSGLPSDRFSAERTGGSVSTLTIQRTQQEDSAVYLCASSSGAGTDTQYFGPGTRLTVL.

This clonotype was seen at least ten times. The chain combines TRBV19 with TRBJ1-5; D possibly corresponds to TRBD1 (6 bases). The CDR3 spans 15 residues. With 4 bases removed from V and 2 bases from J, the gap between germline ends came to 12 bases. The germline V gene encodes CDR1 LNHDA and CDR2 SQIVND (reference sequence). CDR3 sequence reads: CASSNRAVGNQPQHF. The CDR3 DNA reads TGTGCCAGTAGTAACAGGGCGGTGGGCAATCAGCCCCAGCATTTT. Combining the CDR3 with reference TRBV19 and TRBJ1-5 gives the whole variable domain DGGITQSPKYLFRKEGQNVTLSCEQNLNHDAMYWYRQDPGQGLRLIYYSQIVNDFQKGDIAEGYSVSREKKESFPLTVTSAQKNPTAFYLCASSNRAVGNQPQHFGDGTRLSIL.

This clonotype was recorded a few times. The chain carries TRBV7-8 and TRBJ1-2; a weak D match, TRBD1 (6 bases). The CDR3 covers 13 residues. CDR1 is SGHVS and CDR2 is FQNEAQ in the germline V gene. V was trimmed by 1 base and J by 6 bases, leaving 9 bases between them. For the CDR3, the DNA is TGTGCCAGCAGCTTAGGCAGGGGAGATGGCTACACCTTC. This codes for CASSLGRGDGYTF.

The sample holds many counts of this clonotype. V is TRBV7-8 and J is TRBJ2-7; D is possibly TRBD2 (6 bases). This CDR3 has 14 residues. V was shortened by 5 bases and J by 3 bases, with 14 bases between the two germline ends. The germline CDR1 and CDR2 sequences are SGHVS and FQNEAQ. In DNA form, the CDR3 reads TGTGCCAGCAGCAAACGACCGGGGGTCTACGAGCAGTACTTC. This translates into CASSKRPGVYEQYF.

The CDR3 DNA sequence: TGTGCCAGCAGCTTAGAGGCGGGGGACACTGAAGCTTTCTTT. It translates to CASSLEAGDTEAFF. The chain combines TRBV11-2 with TRBJ1-1; D is perhaps TRBD1 (5 bases). CDR1 SGHAT and CDR2 FQNNGV come from the germline V gene. The CDR3 is made up of 14 amino acids. Trimming stripped 0 bases from V and 3 bases from J, with 8 bases between.

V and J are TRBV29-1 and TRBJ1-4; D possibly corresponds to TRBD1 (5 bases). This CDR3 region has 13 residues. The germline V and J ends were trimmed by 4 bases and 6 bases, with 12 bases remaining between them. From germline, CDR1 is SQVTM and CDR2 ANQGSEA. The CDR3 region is CSVGGHDYEKLFF. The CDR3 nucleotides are TGCAGCGTTGGAGGACACGACTATGAAAAACTGTTTTTT.

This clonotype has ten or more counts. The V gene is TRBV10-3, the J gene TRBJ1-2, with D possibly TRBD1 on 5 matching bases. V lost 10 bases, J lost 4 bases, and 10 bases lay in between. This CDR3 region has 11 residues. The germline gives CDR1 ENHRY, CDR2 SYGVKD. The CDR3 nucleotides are TGTGCCACCCGACAGCTCTATGGCTACACCTTC. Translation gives CATRQLYGYTF.

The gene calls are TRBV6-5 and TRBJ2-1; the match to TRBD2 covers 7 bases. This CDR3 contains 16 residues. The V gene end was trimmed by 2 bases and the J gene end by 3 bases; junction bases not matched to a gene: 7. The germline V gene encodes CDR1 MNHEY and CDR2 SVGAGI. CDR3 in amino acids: CASSYSGAGDYNEQFF. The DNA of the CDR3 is TGTGCCAGCAGTTACAGTGGTGCGGGGGACTACAATGAGCAGTTCTTC.

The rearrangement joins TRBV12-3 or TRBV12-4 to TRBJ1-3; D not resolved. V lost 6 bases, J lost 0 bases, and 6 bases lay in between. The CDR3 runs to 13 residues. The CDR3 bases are TGTGCCAGCAGGCCACTCTCTGGAAACACCATATATTTT. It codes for CASRPLSGNTIYF.

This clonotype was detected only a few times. The CDR3 is CASSGGGLASYEQYF. The CDR3, as DNA: TGTGCCAGCAGTGGGGGGGGCCTAGCGTCCTACGAGCAGTACTTC. V gene TRBV7-9 combines with J gene TRBJ2-7; TRBD2 might be the D (7 bases). Between the trimmed V and J ends, which lost 6 bases and 1 base, there was a span of 16 bases. The CDR3 runs 15 residues. The germline V gene encodes CDR1 SEHNR and CDR2 FQNEAQ (reference sequence).

The CDR3 region is CASSPGTLTANSPLHF. The CDR3 nucleotides are TGTGCCAGCTCACCAGGAACACTGACTGCAAACTCACCCCTCCACTTT. The rearrangement links TRBV18 to TRBJ1-6; D uncertain. Germline values: CDR1 KGHSH, CDR2 LQKENI. V gave up 2 bases and J gave up 10 bases, with 18 bases separating them. This CDR3 has 16 residues.